The 6 T cell receptor beta chains reported below all come from one sample, sequenced in a study of yellow fever vaccine responses in identical twins. TCRdb re-analysed the RT-PCR reads in MiXCR, keeping a single row per CDR3 protein. The table has fewer than 7,000 distinct CDR3 sequences, 77% seen once. The sequencing used T cells from blood (PBMCs), unsorted or a sorted subset (not recorded which), collected before or after yellow fever vaccination (not recorded which). These receptors all stem from a woman under 30 who received the yellow fever vaccine.

The chain links TRBV18 to TRBJ1-1; TRBD1 is a possible D gene (6 bases). V was clipped by 2 bases and J by 5 bases, with 15 bases between them. The germline V gene encodes CDR1 KGHSH and CDR2 LQKENI. The CDR3 covers 15 residues. The CDR3 protein is CASSPNRVLLTEAFF. In DNA, the CDR3 is TGTGCCAGCTCACCAAACAGGGTCTTGCTGACTGAAGCTTTCTTT.

J is TRBJ2-3 and V is TRBV27, with 10 bases identical to TRBD1. In germline, CDR1 is MNHEY, CDR2 SMNVEV (reference sequence). This CDR3 region has 15 residues. Trimming cost V 5 bases and J 3 bases; bases outside gene matches: 5. As DNA, the CDR3 is TGTGCCAGCAGTGCCCCGGGACAGGGGACAGATACGCAGTATTTT. Its translation is CASSAPGQGTDTQYF.

J is TRBJ2-1 and V is TRBV6-1; a weak D match, TRBD1 (6 bases). This CDR3 contains 16 residues. Trimming stripped 7 bases from V and 8 bases from J, with 24 bases between. Per germline, CDR1 MNHNS and CDR2 SASEGT. As DNA, the CDR3 is TGTGCCAGCAACTCCCGGGACATCTGGGGACACGATGAGCAGTTCTTC. As protein: CASNSRDIWGHDEQFF.

The chain employs TRBV13 and TRBJ2-5; D is uncertain. Trimming shortened V by 4 bases and J by 12 bases, and 12 bases separated the two germline ends. Germline V gives CDR1 PRHDT, CDR2 FYEKMQ (reference sequence). The CDR3 loop spans 11 amino acids. This CDR3 reads CASSSDLAEYF. For the CDR3, the DNA is TGTGCCAGCAGCTCCGACCTCGCGGAGTACTTC.

V gene TRBV11-1 combines with J gene TRBJ2-3, with D unclear. Germline CDR1 SGHAT, CDR2 FQDESV (reference sequence). V was shortened by 1 base and J by 2 bases, with 13 bases between the two germline ends. This CDR3 has 16 residues. CDR3 sequence reads: CASSLGAGLPTDTQYF. CDR3 nucleotides: TGTGCCAGCAGCTTAGGTGCAGGCTTACCCACAGATACGCAGTATTTT.

J is TRBJ1-1 and V is TRBV2; no firm D call. Per the germline V gene, CDR1 is SNHLY and CDR2 is FYNNEI. The CDR3 extends over 16 amino acids. Trimming took 0 bases from V and 1 from J, leaving 12 bases between them. The CDR3 DNA sequence: TGTGCCAGCAGTGAAGCGCGGGTGGGCCCGAACACTGAAGCTTTCTTT. This codes for CASSEARVGPNTEAFF.